The sequence of this T cell receptor beta chain was determined in a study of cytomegalovirus exposure and HLA in healthy donors. About the research overall: Clustering assigned about 80% of the roughly 400 genotyped donors to the Caucasian-associated ancestry cluster.

PCR used 60 Vbeta primers and 13 Jbeta primers. Assay used: immunoSEQ multiplex PCR; TCRdb lists only in-frame clones, some missing. The sample contains 200,000 to 250,000 clones, 82% of which appear only once. General study findings and limits: Later analysis revealed greater clonal expansion in HLA-associated TCR beta chains than in equally common others. With high specificity and sensitivity, the classifier reportedly diagnosed cytomegalovirus status. Sequencing likely caused a cluster of highly shared sequence variants.

On this clone: The antigen remains unidentified.

The CDR3 is 14 amino acids. Trimming took off 3 bases at V and 0 bases at J, with 9 bases between the two ends. CDR1 is MNHEY, CDR2 SVGAGI, per germline. The sequencing sample was made of PBMCs. This clonotype was sampled from a woman aged 40-49 years in good health and CMV-seropositive. The chain uses TRBV6-5 and TRBJ2-7, with D unresolved. The CDR3 DNA reads TGTGCCAGCAGTTATGAGCCGAGCTCCTACGAGCAGTACTTC. It codes for CASSYEPSSYEQYF.